What follows are 6 T cell receptor beta chains derived from one specimen sequenced in a study of blood T cell repertoires in COVID-19. Clones were sequenced by immunoSEQ multiplex PCR, and TCRdb holds only the in-frame ones, with some missing. The repertoire holds around 260,000 clones, approximately 88% seen once, with about 0.7% in the top ten. Sequencing was performed on peripheral blood. Every receptor here comes from a human donor in a cohort sampled during active COVID-19.

This clone has only a few counts. The chain has TRBV12-3 or TRBV12-4 and TRBJ1-2; D is unresolved. The CDR3 covers 13 residues. With 6 bases removed from V and 6 bases from J, the gap between germline ends came to 14 bases. CDR3 in amino acids: CASSPEEVHGYTF. CDR3 nucleotides: TGTGCCAGCAGCCCGGAAGAGGTCCATGGCTACACCTTC.

This chain uses TRBV9 with TRBJ1-4; D is unresolved. The V end lost 4 bases, the J end lost 5 bases, and 18 bases lay between the germline ends. CDR3 size: 16 residues. CDR1 and CDR2 from the germline V gene are SGDLS and YYNGEE. CDR3 loop: CASSPRSRNPNEKLFF. The CDR3 bases are TGTGCCAGCAGCCCGAGGAGTAGGAACCCCAATGAAAAACTGTTTTTT.

The chain couples TRBV19 to TRBJ1-2; 7 bases line up with TRBD1. The germline gives CDR1 LNHDA, CDR2 SQIVND (reference sequence). This CDR3 contains 14 residues. With V trimmed by 7 bases and J by 4 bases, 9 bases remained unmatched. The CDR3 loop is CASNARGGGYGYTF. The CDR3 coding sequence is TGTGCCAGTAACGCCAGAGGGGGCGGCTATGGCTACACCTTC.

V is TRBV28 and J is TRBJ2-7; D might be TRBD2 (6 bases). V was shortened by 4 bases and J by 6 bases, with 31 bases between the two germline ends. This CDR3 region has 19 residues. Germline V gives CDR1 MDHEN, CDR2 SYDVKM. CDR3 nucleotide sequence: TGTGCCAGCAGTTCCCACTTTCTCGGACTAAAAGTCCGACGCGGCGAGCAGTACTTC. This encodes CASSSHFLGLKVRRGEQYF.

The rearrangement links TRBV5-6 to TRBJ2-5, with a weak D call TRBD2 (5 bases). Trimming cost V 2 bases and J 3 bases, with 8 bases left between them. Germline CDR1 reads SGHDT; CDR2 reads YYEEEE. The CDR3 runs 13 residues. CDR3 amino acids: CASSFGVEETQYF. The DNA for the CDR3 is TGTGCCAGCAGCTTCGGGGTCGAAGAGACCCAGTACTTC.

The V and J genes are TRBV10-3 and TRBJ1-1; D gene uncertain. Germline CDR1 reads ENHRY; CDR2 reads SYGVKD. V was trimmed by 3 bases and J by 0 bases, leaving 14 bases between them. The CDR3 covers 16 residues. The CDR3 DNA follows: TGTGCCATCAGTGATTTTACTCTAGCTATGAACACTGAAGCTTTCTTT. This gives the protein CAISDFTLAMNTEAFF.